This entry lists 28 T cell receptor beta chains sequenced from one sample in a study of T cell changes during pregnancy in multiple sclerosis. Generated by immunoSEQ multiplex PCR, the TCRdb table keeps only in-frame clones and is missing some. Of tens of thousands of clones in the sample, 90% are singletons; the top ten hold approximately 11%. Sequences were derived from CD8+ T cells from peripheral blood mononuclear cells, sampled before pregnancy. Receptors were obtained from a female donor with multiple sclerosis, enrolled in a pregnancy study.

The CDR3: CASSYRGGAVEAFF. CDR3 in DNA: TGTGCCAGCAGTTACCGGGGGGGGGCCGTAGAAGCTTTCTTT. V usage is TRBV6-5 and J usage is TRBJ1-1; maybe TRBD1 (6 bases). The CDR3 has 14 amino acids. In germline, CDR1 is MNHEY, CDR2 SVGAGI. V was pared by 2 bases and J by 8 bases, with 15 bases between.

This clone was detected once. The rearrangement uses TRBV10-3 and TRBJ2-1; TRBD1 aligns across 9 bases. Trimming cost V 6 bases and J 0 bases; bases outside gene matches: 12. The CDR3 runs 18 residues. Germline lookup yields CDR1 ENHRY and CDR2 SYGVKD. CDR3 nucleotide sequence: TGTGCCATCAGCCAACCCCGGGACAGGGTGAGCTCCTACAATGAGCAGTTCTTC. Its translation is CAISQPRDRVSSYNEQFF.

This sequence joins TRBV11-2 and TRBJ2-5; 7 bases agree with TRBD1. With 6 bases clipped from V and 4 bases from J, the junction kept 8 bases outside the gene matches. The CDR3 is 14 amino acids. The germline V gene has CDR1 SGHAT and CDR2 FQNNGV. In nucleotides, the CDR3 is TGTGCCAGCAGAGGACAGGCCTACGGAGAGACCCAGTACTTC. Translating it yields CASRGQAYGETQYF.

The gene calls are TRBV5-1 and TRBJ1-1; D is unclear. The CDR3 sequence is 15 residues long. Germline-derived CDR1 and CDR2 are SGHRS and YFSETQ. Trimming pared 0 bases from V and 4 bases from J, leaving 13 bases between. The CDR3 bases are TGCGCCAGCAGCTTGGGGCCGGCGGGTGGCACTGAAGCTTTCTTT. This gives the protein CASSLGPAGGTEAFF.

This chain links TRBV7-9 with TRBJ1-3; no clear D gene. Germline values: CDR1 SEHNR, CDR2 FQNEAQ (reference sequence). This CDR3 comprises 15 residues. V was clipped by 3 bases and J by 1 base, with 10 bases between them. CDR3 sequence (DNA): TGTGCCAGCAGCTTCCTGGGCAGGTCTGGAAACACCATATATTTT. As protein: CASSFLGRSGNTIYF. Full variable domain (remainder filled in from reference TRBV7-9 and TRBJ1-3): DTGVSQNPRHKITKRGQNVTFRCDPISEHNRLYWYRQTLGQGPEFLTYFQNEAQLEKSRLLSDRFSAERPKGSFSTLEIQRTEQGDSAMYLCASSFLGRSGNTIYFGEGSWLTVV.

J is TRBJ2-7 and V is TRBV7-6; 12 bases are shared with TRBD2. CDR3 length: 16 amino acids. The V and J ends lost 5 bases and 4 bases, in that order; junction bases with no gene match: 9. Per the germline V gene, CDR1 is SGHVS and CDR2 is FNYEAQ. The chain's CDR3 is CASSQRLAGAKYEQYF. The CDR3 DNA reads TGTGCCAGCAGCCAAAGACTAGCGGGGGCGAAATACGAGCAGTACTTC.

The chain employs TRBV5-1 and TRBJ2-2; D is uncertain. V lost 3 bases, J lost 9 bases, and 9 bases lay in between. The CDR3 is 12 residues long. Germline loops: CDR1 SGHRS, CDR2 YFSETQ. The CDR3 DNA follows: TGCGCCAGCAGCTCGACTCCCAGGGAGCTGTTTTTT. Translated, it gives CASSSTPRELFF.

The chain recombines TRBV19 with TRBJ1-3; 7 bases agree with TRBD1. Germline V CDR1 and CDR2: LNHDA, SQIVND (reference sequence). The V gene end was trimmed by 4 bases and the J gene end by 4 bases; junction bases not matched to a gene: 4. The CDR3 totals 14 residues. CDR3 loop: CASSNGQEGNTIYF. The CDR3, as DNA: TGTGCCAGTAGTAACGGACAGGAAGGAAACACCATATATTTT. Together with reference TRBV19 and TRBJ1-3, the CDR3 gives the full variable domain: DGGITQSPKYLFRKEGQNVTLSCEQNLNHDAMYWYRQDPGQGLRLIYYSQIVNDFQKGDIAEGYSVSREKKESFPLTVTSAQKNPTAFYLCASSNGQEGNTIYFGEGSWLTVV.

In nucleotides, the CDR3 is TGTGCCAGCAGCGTCAACCCCGGGAACACTGAAGCTTTCTTT. This encodes CASSVNPGNTEAFF. The chain links TRBV9 to TRBJ1-1; unclear D gene. The CDR3 loop spans 14 amino acids. Germline loops: CDR1 SGDLS, CDR2 YYNGEE. The V end was cut by 2 bases, the J end by 1 base, with 9 bases between. The entire variable domain, with the rest obtained from reference TRBV9 and TRBJ1-1, is as follows: DSGVTQTPKHLITATGQRVTLRCSPRSGDLSVYWYQQSLDQGLQFLIQYYNGEERAKGNILERFSAQQFPDLHSELNLSSLELGDSALYFCASSVNPGNTEAFFGQGTRLTVV.

The chain recombines TRBV29-1 with TRBJ2-1, with D tentatively TRBD2 (7 bases). CDR3 length equals 15 residues. Germline CDR1 SQVTM, CDR2 ANQGSEA. Between the trimmed V and J ends, which lost 1 base and 5 bases, there was a span of 15 bases. CDR3 amino acids: CSVEGGRGGHNEQFF. The CDR3 nucleotides read TGCAGCGTTGAAGGCGGCCGCGGGGGCCACAATGAGCAGTTCTTC.

V and J are TRBV13 and TRBJ1-2; tentatively, D is TRBD1 (5 bases). The CDR3 contains 15 residues. Trimming left V 5 bases short and J 8 bases short, with 21 bases between. Germline CDR1 and CDR2: PRHDT and FYEKMQ (reference sequence). As DNA, the CDR3 is TGTGCCAGCAGCCCATCGGGGGAGGGAACCGGAGGCTACACCTTC. Translating it yields CASSPSGEGTGGYTF.

In this sample, this clone turned up once. The chain carries TRBV7-8 and TRBJ2-7; the D gene is possibly TRBD2 (6 bases). The V end was cut by 3 bases, the J end by 5 bases, with 17 bases between. CDR1 and CDR2 from the germline V gene are SGHVS and FQNEAQ. The CDR3 runs to 15 residues. The CDR3 DNA follows: TGTGCCAGCAGCTTGGCGGGGCAAAATAGAGACGAGCAGTACTTC. Translated: CASSLAGQNRDEQYF.

The CDR3 sequence: CASSANRGTLNAFF. CDR3 sequence (DNA): TGTGCCAGCAGTGCAAACAGGGGAACCTTGAATGCTTTCTTT. The chain couples TRBV25-1 to TRBJ1-1; 7 bases are a match to TRBD1. The CDR3 is 14 residues long. Losses at the gene ends were 4 bases for V and 11 bases for J; bases not matched to a gene: 13. CDR1 MGHDK and CDR2 SYGVNS come from the germline V gene.

The V call is TRBV6-1, the J call TRBJ2-7; D possibly corresponds to TRBD2 (5 bases). Trimming removed 2 bases at V and 2 bases at J, with 10 bases between. Germline CDR1 and CDR2: MNHNS and SASEGT. This CDR3 has 14 amino acids. DNA for the CDR3: TGTGCCAGCAGTGAACGAGGGCCCCCCTACGAGCAGTACTTC. Protein product: CASSERGPPYEQYF.

The V gene is TRBV7-2, the J gene TRBJ2-7; 9 nucleotides line up with TRBD1. Germline CDR1 and CDR2: SGHTA and FQGNSA. The CDR3 runs to 14 residues. After removal of 4 bases from V and 3 bases from J, the junction contained 4 bases not matched to a gene. The CDR3 spells CASSWDRVYYEQYF. The CDR3 DNA follows: TGTGCCAGCAGCTGGGACAGGGTTTACTACGAGCAGTACTTC.

This chain connects TRBV2 to TRBJ2-7, with 9 bases identical to TRBD2. The CDR3 totals 15 residues. Germline V CDR1 and CDR2: SNHLY, FYNNEI. Trimming at V came to 10 bases and at J to 2 bases, leaving 12 bases not matched to a gene. Here the CDR3 reads CATLVNSGGAYEQYF. CDR3 nucleotides: TGTGCCACTCTCGTAAATAGCGGGGGAGCCTACGAGCAGTACTTC.

J is TRBJ2-3 and V is TRBV7-9; tentative D call: TRBD2 (6 bases). The V and J ends lost 4 bases and 2 bases respectively, with 13 bases between them. The CDR3 extends over 15 amino acids. Germline assignment: CDR1 SEHNR and CDR2 FQNEAQ (reference sequence). The DNA for the CDR3 is TGTGCCAGCAGCTATAGCGGAGGTTACACAGATACGCAGTATTTT. This codes for CASSYSGGYTDTQYF.

V and J are TRBV5-1 and TRBJ2-1, with 7 bases lining up with TRBD2. The CDR3 covers 16 residues. V shed 0 bases, J shed 2 bases, and the junction held 5 bases outside the gene matches. Germline V gives CDR1 SGHRS, CDR2 YFSETQ. CDR3: CASSLEASGTYNEQFF. In DNA, the CDR3 is TGCGCCAGCAGCTTGGAGGCTAGCGGCACCTACAATGAGCAGTTCTTC.

The chain combines TRBV29-1 with TRBJ2-7; D might be TRBD2 (6 bases). Germline assignment: CDR1 SQVTM and CDR2 ANQGSEA. V lost 7 bases and J 3 bases, leaving 25 bases between the germline ends. The CDR3 runs to 16 residues. The CDR3 reads CSAWESTGERVYEQYF. DNA of the CDR3: TGCAGCGCCTGGGAGAGTACGGGGGAGCGGGTCTACGAGCAGTACTTC.

The rearrangement joins TRBV9 to TRBJ1-1, with TRBD1 identical over 8 bases. V gave up 4 bases and J gave up 3 bases; unmatched junction bases: 5. CDR1 and CDR2 from the germline V gene are SGDLS and YYNGEE. The CDR3 totals 14 residues. The CDR3 spells CASSSTGGDTEAFF. In DNA form, the CDR3 reads TGTGCCAGCAGCTCTACAGGGGGAGACACTGAAGCTTTCTTT. The full variable domain, rest sourced from reference TRBV9 and TRBJ1-1, is DSGVTQTPKHLITATGQRVTLRCSPRSGDLSVYWYQQSLDQGLQFLIQYYNGEERAKGNILERFSAQQFPDLHSELNLSSLELGDSALYFCASSSTGGDTEAFFGQGTRLTVV.

This clone was counted once. This chain joins TRBV19 and TRBJ1-1; no reliable D call. Trimming shortened V by 6 bases and J by 11 bases, and 19 bases separated the two germline ends. Germline V lookup: CDR1 LNHDA, CDR2 SQIVND (reference sequence). The CDR3 is 13 amino acids. CDR3 in amino acids: CASSPGLGSTAFF. For the CDR3, the DNA is TGTGCCAGTAGCCCAGGTCTGGGGAGTACGGCTTTCTTT.

The count of this clone is one. This chain connects TRBV19 to TRBJ2-7, with TRBD2 identical over 8 bases. This CDR3 is 14 amino acids long. The V and J ends lost 3 bases and 2 bases, in that order; junction bases with no gene match: 3. Germline V CDR1 and CDR2: LNHDA, SQIVND (reference sequence). CDR3 in DNA: TGTGCCAGTAGTATTTCGCGGGGGGCCTACGAGCAGTACTTC. Residues: CASSISRGAYEQYF.

In its sample, this clone was seen a few times. This sequence joins TRBV30 and TRBJ1-2; TRBD1 might be the D (6 bases). The CDR3 sequence is 12 residues long. V dropped 3 bases and J dropped 4 bases, with 9 bases sitting between them. Germline V gene sequence: CDR1 GTSNPN, CDR2 SVGIG (reference sequence). CDR3 protein: CAWRQGGYGYTF. CDR3 in DNA: TGTGCCTGGAGACAGGGTGGCTATGGCTACACCTTC.

The CDR3 DNA follows: TGTGCCAGCAGCCGCACTGGGGGCCGAGAGCAGTACTTC. It specifies CASSRTGGREQYF. The J gene is TRBJ2-7, the V gene TRBV9, with a weak D call TRBD1 (6 bases). The CDR3 sequence is 13 residues long. V was pared by 4 bases and J by 7 bases, with 15 bases between. CDR1 SGDLS and CDR2 YYNGEE come from the germline V gene.

V and J are TRBV2 and TRBJ2-6, with TRBD1 matching over 9 bases. Germline trimming cut 7 bases from V and 11 bases from J; bases unmatched to any gene: 9. Germline V lookup: CDR1 SNHLY, CDR2 FYNNEI. The CDR3 has 14 amino acids. The CDR3 bases are TGTGCCAGCAAAGTGTACAGGGGGCGTGACGTCCTGACTTTC. Protein product: CASKVYRGRDVLTF.

In its sample, this clone was seen once. This sequence joins TRBV27 and TRBJ2-7, with 12 bases matching TRBD2. CDR1 and CDR2 (germline): MNHEY, SMNVEV (reference sequence). V dropped 2 bases and J dropped 5; count of bases not matched to a gene: 4. The CDR3 has 15 amino acids. CDR3 sequence: CASSLRTSGTHEQYF. CDR3 DNA: TGTGCCAGCAGTTTAAGGACTAGCGGGACCCACGAGCAGTACTTC.

The chain employs TRBV4-3 and TRBJ1-2; 7 positions agree with TRBD1. J lost 2 bases, V lost 5 bases, and 11 bases had no gene match. Germline V lookup: CDR1 LGHNA, CDR2 YSLEER. CDR3 length: 16 residues. The DNA of the CDR3 is TGCGCCAGCAGCGAACTTAGGGGGCGTGAAAACTATGGCTACACCTTC. It specifies CASSELRGRENYGYTF.

This clone was observed a few times. The rearrangement uses TRBV4-1 and TRBJ2-7; possibly TRBD1 for D (5 bases). Trimming took off 0 bases at V and 7 bases at J, with 10 bases between the two ends. Germline-derived CDR1 and CDR2 are MGHRA and YSYEKL. The CDR3 covers 13 residues. The CDR3 DNA sequence: TGCGCCAGCAGCCAAGAGGGAAGGGGAGAGCAGTACTTC. Its translation: CASSQEGRGEQYF.